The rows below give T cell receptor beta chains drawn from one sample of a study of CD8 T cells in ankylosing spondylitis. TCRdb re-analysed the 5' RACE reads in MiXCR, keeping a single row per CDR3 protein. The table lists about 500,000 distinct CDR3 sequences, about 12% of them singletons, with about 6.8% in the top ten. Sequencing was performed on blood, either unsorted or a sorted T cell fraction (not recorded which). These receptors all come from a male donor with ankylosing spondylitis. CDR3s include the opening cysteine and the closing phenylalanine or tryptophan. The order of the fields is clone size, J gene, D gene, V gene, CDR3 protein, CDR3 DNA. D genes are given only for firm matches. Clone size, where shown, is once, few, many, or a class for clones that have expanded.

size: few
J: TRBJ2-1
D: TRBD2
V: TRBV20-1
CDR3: CSARLAGGANEQFF
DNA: TGCAGTGCAAGACTAGCGGGAGGGGCGAATGAGCAGTTCTTC

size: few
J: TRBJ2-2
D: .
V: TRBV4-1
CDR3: CASSQDWGVTGELFF
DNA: TGCGCCAGCAGCCAAGATTGGGGAGTCACCGGGGAGCTGTTTTTT

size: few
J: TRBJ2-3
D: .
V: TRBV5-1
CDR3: CASSLDPGRGGHTDTQYF
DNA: TGCGCCAGCAGCTTGGATCCGGGAAGAGGAGGTCACACAGATACGCAGTATTTT

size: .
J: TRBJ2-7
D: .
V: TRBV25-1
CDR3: CASSEYSGVQYF
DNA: TGTGCCAGCAGTGAATATTCAGGGGTGCAGTACTTC

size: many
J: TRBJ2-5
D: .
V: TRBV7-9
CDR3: CASSPRTEEETQYF
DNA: TGTGCCAGCAGCCCACGGACCGAAGAGGAGACCCAGTACTTC

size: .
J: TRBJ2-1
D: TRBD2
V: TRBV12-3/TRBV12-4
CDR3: CARSKNLGTSGRAEVQFF
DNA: TGTGCCCGCAGTAAGAACCTTGGGACTAGCGGGAGGGCCGAGGTGCAGTTCTTC

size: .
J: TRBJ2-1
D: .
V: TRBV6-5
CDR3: CASSYGAQFYNEQFF
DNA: TGTGCCAGCAGTTACGGGGCTCAATTTTACAATGAGCAGTTCTTC

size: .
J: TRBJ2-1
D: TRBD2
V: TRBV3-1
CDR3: CASSQLAGLAYNEQFF
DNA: TGTGCCAGCAGCCAACTTGCGGGACTAGCATACAATGAGCAGTTCTTC

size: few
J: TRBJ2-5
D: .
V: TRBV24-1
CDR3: CATSERSRDIIQETQYF
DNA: TGTGCCACCAGTGAGCGGTCCCGGGACATAATACAAGAGACCCAGTACTTC

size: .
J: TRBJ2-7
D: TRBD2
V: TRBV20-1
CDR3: CSARTSGSIYEQYF
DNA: TGCAGTGCGAGGACTAGCGGGAGTATCTACGAGCAGTACTTC

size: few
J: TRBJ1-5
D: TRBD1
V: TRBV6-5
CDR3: CASSSDRVGNQPQHF
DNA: TGTGCCAGCAGTTCCGACAGGGTTGGCAATCAGCCCCAGCATTTT

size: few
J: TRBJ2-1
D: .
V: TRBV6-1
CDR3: CASSPTRFDEQFF
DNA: TGTGCCAGCAGCCCGACTAGGTTCGATGAGCAGTTCTTC

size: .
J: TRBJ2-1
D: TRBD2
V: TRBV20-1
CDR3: CSARDHTSGSNEQFF
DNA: TGCAGTGCTAGAGATCATACTAGCGGGAGCAATGAGCAGTTCTTC

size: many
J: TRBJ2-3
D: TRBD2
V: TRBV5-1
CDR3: CASSPRTSGRITQYF
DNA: TGCGCCAGCAGCCCGCGGACTAGCGGGAGAATTACGCAGTATTTT

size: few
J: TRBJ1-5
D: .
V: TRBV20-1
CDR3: CSATPGSITQPQHF
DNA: TGCAGTGCTACCCCGGGATCCATCACTCAGCCCCAGCATTTT

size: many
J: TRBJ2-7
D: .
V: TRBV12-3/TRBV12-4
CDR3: CASSPRDTDRYEQYF
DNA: TGTGCCAGCAGTCCACGGGACACCGACCGCTACGAGCAGTACTTC

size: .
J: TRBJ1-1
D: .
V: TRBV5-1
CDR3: CASSSGEGRHTEAFF
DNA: TGCGCCAGCAGCTCTGGCGAGGGACGGCACACTGAAGCTTTCTTT

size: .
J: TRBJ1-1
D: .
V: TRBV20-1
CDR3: CSATRGPEAFF
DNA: TGCAGTGCTACCAGGGGTCCTGAAGCTTTCTTT

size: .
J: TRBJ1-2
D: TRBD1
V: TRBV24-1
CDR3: CATSDPGGGYTF
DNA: TGTGCCACCAGTGACCCAGGGGGCGGCTACACCTTC

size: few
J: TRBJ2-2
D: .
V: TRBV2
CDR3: CASSVKGPNTGELFF
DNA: TGTGCCAGCAGTGTAAAAGGGCCGAACACCGGGGAGCTGTTTTTT

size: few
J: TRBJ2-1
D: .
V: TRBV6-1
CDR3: CASSEDRYRGEQFF
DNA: TGTGCCAGCAGTGAAGACCGGTACCGCGGTGAGCAGTTCTTC

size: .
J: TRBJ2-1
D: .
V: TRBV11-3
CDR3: CASSLGTRRRNEQFF
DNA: TGTGCCAGCAGCTTAGGCACCCGCCGGAGGAATGAGCAGTTCTTC

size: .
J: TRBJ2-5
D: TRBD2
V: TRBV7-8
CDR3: CASSLAGLAGIETQYF
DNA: TGTGCCAGCAGCTTAGCAGGACTAGCGGGAATCGAGACCCAGTACTTC

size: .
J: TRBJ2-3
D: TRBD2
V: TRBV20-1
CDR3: CSATPIIAGETDTQYF
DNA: TGCAGTGCTACTCCCATAATAGCGGGAGAGACAGATACGCAGTATTTT

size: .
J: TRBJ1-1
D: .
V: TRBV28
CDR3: CASSILNTEAFF
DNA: TGTGCCAGCAGTATCCTGAACACTGAAGCTTTCTTT

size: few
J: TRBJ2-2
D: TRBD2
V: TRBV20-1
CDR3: CSARSRDRRLAGRTGELFF
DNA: TGCAGTGCTAGGTCCCGGGACAGGAGACTAGCGGGACGCACCGGGGAGCTGTTTTTT

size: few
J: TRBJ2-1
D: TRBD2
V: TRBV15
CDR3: CATSRALAGARSEQFF
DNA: TGTGCCACCAGCAGAGCCCTAGCGGGAGCCCGGAGTGAGCAGTTCTTC

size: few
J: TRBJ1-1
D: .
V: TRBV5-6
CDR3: CASSATPRGNTEAFF
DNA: TGTGCCAGCAGCGCAACTCCGCGGGGGAACACTGAAGCTTTCTTT

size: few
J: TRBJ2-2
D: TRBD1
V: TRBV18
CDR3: CASSRDSATGELFF
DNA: TGTGCCAGCTCGAGGGACAGTGCCACCGGGGAGCTGTTTTTT

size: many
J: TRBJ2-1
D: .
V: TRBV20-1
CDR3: CSARDIVDEQFF
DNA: TGCAGTGCTAGAGATATAGTTGATGAGCAGTTCTTC

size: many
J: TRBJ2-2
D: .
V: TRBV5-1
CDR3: CASSLGGVGGANTGELFF
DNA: TGCGCCAGCAGCTTGGGCGGTGTTGGGGGAGCGAACACCGGGGAGCTGTTTTTT

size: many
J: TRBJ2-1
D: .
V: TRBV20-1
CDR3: CSAREGIGVFNEQFF
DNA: TGCAGTGCTAGAGAGGGGATAGGAGTGTTCAATGAGCAGTTCTTC

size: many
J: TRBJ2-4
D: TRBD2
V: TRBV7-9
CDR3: CASSSNRATSGNAIQYF
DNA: TGTGCCAGCAGCTCCAACAGAGCCACTAGCGGGAATGCCATTCAGTACTTC

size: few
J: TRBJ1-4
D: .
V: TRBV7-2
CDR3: CASSSMTQRGEKLFF
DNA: TGTGCCAGCAGCTCCATGACCCAACGGGGTGAAAAACTGTTTTTT

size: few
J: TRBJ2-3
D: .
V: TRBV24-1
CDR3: CATRGSGSTDTQYF
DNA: TGTGCCACCAGAGGTAGCGGTAGCACAGATACGCAGTATTTT

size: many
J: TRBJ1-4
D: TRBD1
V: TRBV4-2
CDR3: CASSLRTGIWEKLFF
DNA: TGTGCCAGCAGCCTCCGGACAGGAATATGGGAAAAACTGTTTTTT

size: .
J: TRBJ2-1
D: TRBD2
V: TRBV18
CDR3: CASSPGLANSNEQFF
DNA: TGTGCCAGCTCACCGGGACTAGCGAATAGCAATGAGCAGTTCTTC

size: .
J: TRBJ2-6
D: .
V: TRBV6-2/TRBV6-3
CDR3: CASTEPTGSSGANVLTF
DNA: TGTGCCAGCACCGAACCAACAGGGTCCTCTGGGGCCAACGTCCTGACTTTC

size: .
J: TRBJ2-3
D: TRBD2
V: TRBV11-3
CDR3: CASSPGLAQDTQYF
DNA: TGTGCCAGCAGCCCCGGACTAGCTCAGGATACGCAGTATTTT

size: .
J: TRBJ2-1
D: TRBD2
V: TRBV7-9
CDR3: CASSFRTSRHSYNEQFF
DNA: TGTGCCAGCAGCTTTAGGACTAGCCGACACTCCTACAATGAGCAGTTCTTC